This T cell receptor beta chain is drawn from a study of blood T cells in healthy people across ages. Study-wide results and caveats: The study lacked donor CMV status, which possibly confounded expanded clonotype changes. Long-lived and aged donors differed, with more naive CD4+ cells and higher diversity in the long-lived.

With a J-beta primer mix and a sample-barcoded 5' primer, a second PCR ran about 6 to 11 cycles. TCRdb itself ran the 5' RACE reads through MiXCR, one entry per CDR3 protein. The sample includes about 1.7 million distinct CDR3 sequences, over 25% of them seen just once. This clonotype occurred a few times. Antigen unknown. Healthy Russian Caucasian donors spanned ages about 6 to 95 years. The germline V gene encodes CDR1 SGHTA and CDR2 FQGNSA. The CDR3 runs 15 residues. The ends lost 3 bases at V and 2 bases at J; junction bases unmatched: 5. The sequenced material came from blood. The sequence was collected from a woman between 25 and 40 years old in good health. The rearrangement joins TRBV7-2 to TRBJ2-7; 9 bases are shared with TRBD2. In DNA form, the CDR3 reads TGTGCCAGCAGCTTTTCGGCGGGGGGGGCCTACGAGCAGTACTTC. This encodes CASSFSAGGAYEQYF.